This T cell receptor beta chain was observed in a study of shared clonotypes between healthy human individuals. Generated by immunoSEQ multiplex PCR, the TCRdb table keeps only in-frame clones and is missing some. The profile covers about 1 million clones, with 65% to 80% appearing a single time and 1.2% to 1.5% taken by the ten largest. Negatively enriched CD4+ T cells were divided by CD45RA into naive and memory. There are 15 residues in the CDR3. CDR1 is KGHSH, CDR2 LQKENI, per germline. V was shortened by 2 bases and J by 7 bases, with 12 bases between the two germline ends. This TCR was sampled from a man between 18 and 35 years old in good health. Sequenced input: memory CD4+ T cells sorted from blood. Regarding subset: CD45RA-negative fraction. The chain carries TRBV18 and TRBJ1-6; D is undetermined. CDR3 nucleotide sequence: TGTGCCAGCTCACCAGACATTTTACCGAATTCACCCCTCCACTTT. Translation gives CASSPDILPNSPLHF.